This T cell receptor beta chain was sequenced for a study of graft-versus-host responses after intestinal transplantation. At the level of the study: Among the recipients, transplants were multivisceral, liver-intestinal, or isolated intestinal.

About this clone: The antigen remains undetermined.

Germline V gene data show CDR1 as ENHRY and CDR2 as SYGVKD. The CDR3 runs to 15 residues. Between the trimmed V and J ends, which lost 4 bases and 2 bases, there was a span of 12 bases. Some clones are missing from TCRdb's copy, which holds only in-frame ones; the method was immunoSEQ multiplex PCR. The sample has some 79,000 clones, roughly 89% seen once. General study findings and limits: Elevated graft-versus-host to host-versus-graft clonal ratios in allografts were recorded for patients with graft-donor T cell macrochimerism. The study associated peak circulating GvH clone levels with early post-transplant HvG declines.

The sequencing used unstimulated CD4+ T cells sorted from spleen or lymph node cells, collected before intestinal transplant. V gene TRBV10-3 combines with J gene TRBJ1-3, with no clear D. The source is a human donor who received an intestinal transplant. The CDR3 loop is CAISGIGGPGNTIYF. The CDR3 DNA follows: TGTGCCATCAGTGGCATCGGAGGGCCTGGAAACACCATATATTTT.